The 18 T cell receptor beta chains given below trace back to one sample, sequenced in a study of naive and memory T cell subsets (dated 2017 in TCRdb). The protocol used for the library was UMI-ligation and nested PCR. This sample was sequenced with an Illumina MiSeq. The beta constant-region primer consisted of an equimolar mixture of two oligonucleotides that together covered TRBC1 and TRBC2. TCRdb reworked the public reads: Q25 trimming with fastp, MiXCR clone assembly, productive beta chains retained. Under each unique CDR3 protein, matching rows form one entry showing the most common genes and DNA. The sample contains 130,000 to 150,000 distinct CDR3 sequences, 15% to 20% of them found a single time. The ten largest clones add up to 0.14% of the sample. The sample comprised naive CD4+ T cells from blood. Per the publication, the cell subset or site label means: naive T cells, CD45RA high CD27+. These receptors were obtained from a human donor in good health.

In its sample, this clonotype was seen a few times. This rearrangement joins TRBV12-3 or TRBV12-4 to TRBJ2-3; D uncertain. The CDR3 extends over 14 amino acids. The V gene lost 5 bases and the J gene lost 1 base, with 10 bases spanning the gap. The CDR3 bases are TGTGCCAGCAGTCCAAGCCGGGGCACAGATACGCAGTATTTT. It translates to CASSPSRGTDTQYF.

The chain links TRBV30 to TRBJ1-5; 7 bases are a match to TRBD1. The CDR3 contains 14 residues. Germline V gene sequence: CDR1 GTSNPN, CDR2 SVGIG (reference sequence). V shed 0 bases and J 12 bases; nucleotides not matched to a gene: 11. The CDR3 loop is CAWSVLTGEYNQHF. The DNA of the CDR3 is TGTGCCTGGAGTGTACTAACAGGGGAATATAACCAGCATTTT. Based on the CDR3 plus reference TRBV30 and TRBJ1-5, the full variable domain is SQTIHQWPATLVQPVGSPLSLECTVEGTSNPNLYWYRQAAGRGLQLLFYSVGIGQISSEVPQNLSASRPQDRQFILSSKKLLLSDSGFYLCAWSVLTGEYNQHFGDGTRLSIL.

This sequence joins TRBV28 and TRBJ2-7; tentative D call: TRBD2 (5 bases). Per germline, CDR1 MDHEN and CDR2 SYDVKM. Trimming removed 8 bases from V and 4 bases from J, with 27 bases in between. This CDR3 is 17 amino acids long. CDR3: CASPPLGRPDSIYEQYF. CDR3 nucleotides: TGTGCCAGCCCACCCCTAGGACGGCCGGACTCCATTTACGAGCAGTACTTC.

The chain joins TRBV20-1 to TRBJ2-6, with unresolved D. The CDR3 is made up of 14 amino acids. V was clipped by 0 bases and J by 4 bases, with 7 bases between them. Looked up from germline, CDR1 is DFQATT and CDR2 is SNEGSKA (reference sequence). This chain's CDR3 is CSARDQVGANVLTF. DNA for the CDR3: TGCAGTGCTAGAGATCAGGTCGGGGCCAACGTCCTGACTTTC.

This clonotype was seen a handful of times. CDR3 coding DNA: TGTGCCAGTAAGAAACAGGGGGAAAACACCGGGGAGCTGTTTTTT. Translating gives CASKKQGENTGELFF. The gene calls are TRBV19 and TRBJ2-2, with TRBD1 matching 8 bases. The length of the CDR3 is 15 residues. The J segment lost 2 bases and the V segment lost 7 bases, leaving 6 bases of the junction unmatched. Germline CDR1 LNHDA, CDR2 SQIVND (reference sequence).

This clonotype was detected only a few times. This CDR3 reads CASSISGASNEQYF. The DNA of the CDR3 is TGCGCCAGCAGCATCTCAGGGGCTTCTAACGAGCAGTACTTC. This chain joins TRBV5-1 and TRBJ2-7; tentative D call: TRBD1 (6 bases). CDR1 is SGHRS, CDR2 YFSETQ, per germline. The CDR3 spans 14 residues. Between the trimmed V and J ends, which lost 4 bases and 5 bases, there was a span of 16 bases.

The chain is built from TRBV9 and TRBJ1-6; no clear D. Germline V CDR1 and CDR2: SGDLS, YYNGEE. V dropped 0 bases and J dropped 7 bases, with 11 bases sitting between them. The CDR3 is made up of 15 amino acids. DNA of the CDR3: TGTGCCAGCAGCGTAGACCAGCGGGCCAATTCACCCCTCCACTTT. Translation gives CASSVDQRANSPLHF.

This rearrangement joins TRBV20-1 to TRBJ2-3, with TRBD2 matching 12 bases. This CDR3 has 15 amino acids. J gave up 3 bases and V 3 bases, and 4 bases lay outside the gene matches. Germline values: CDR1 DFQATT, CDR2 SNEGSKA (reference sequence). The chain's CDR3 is CSASLAGGRTDTQYF. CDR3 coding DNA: TGCAGTGCTAGTCTAGCGGGAGGGAGGACAGATACGCAGTATTTT.

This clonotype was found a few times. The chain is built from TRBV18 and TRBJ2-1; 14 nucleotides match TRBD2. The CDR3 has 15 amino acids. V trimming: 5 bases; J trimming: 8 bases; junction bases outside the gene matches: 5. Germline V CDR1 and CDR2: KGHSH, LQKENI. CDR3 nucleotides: TGTGCCAGCTCAGTCCCGGGACTAGCGGGAGATGAGCAGTTCTTC. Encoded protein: CASSVPGLAGDEQFF.

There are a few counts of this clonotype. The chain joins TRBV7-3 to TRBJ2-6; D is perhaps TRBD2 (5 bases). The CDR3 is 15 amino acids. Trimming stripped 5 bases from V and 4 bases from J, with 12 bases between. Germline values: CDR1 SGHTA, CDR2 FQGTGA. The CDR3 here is CASSPMGRGANVLTF. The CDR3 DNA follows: TGTGCCAGCAGCCCCATGGGGAGAGGGGCCAACGTCCTGACTTTC.

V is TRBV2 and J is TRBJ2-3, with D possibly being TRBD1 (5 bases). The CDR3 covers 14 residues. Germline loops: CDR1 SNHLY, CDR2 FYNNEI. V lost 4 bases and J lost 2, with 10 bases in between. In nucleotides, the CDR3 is TGTGCCAGCAGTGGACAGATCACCACAGATACGCAGTATTTT. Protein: CASSGQITTDTQYF.

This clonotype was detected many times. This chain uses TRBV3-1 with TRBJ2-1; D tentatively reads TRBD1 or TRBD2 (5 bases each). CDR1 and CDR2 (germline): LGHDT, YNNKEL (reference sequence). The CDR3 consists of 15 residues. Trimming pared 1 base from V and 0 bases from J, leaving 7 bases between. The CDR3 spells CASSQGGNSYNEQFF. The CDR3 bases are TGTGCCAGCAGCCAAGGGGGGAACTCCTACAATGAGCAGTTCTTC.

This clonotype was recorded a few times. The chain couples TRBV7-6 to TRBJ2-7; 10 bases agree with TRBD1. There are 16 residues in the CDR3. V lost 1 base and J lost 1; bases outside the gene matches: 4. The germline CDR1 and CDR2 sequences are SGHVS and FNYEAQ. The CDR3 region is CASSLEGGQGSYEQYF. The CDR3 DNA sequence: TGTGCCAGCAGCTTAGAAGGGGGACAGGGGTCCTACGAGCAGTACTTC. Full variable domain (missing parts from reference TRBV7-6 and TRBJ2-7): GAGVSQSPRYKVTKRGQDVALRCDPISGHVSLYWYRQALGQGPEFLTYFNYEAQQDKSGLPNDRFSAERPEGSISTLTIQRTEQRDSAMYRCASSLEGGQGSYEQYFGPGTRLTVT.

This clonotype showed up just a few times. Here the CDR3 DNA reads TGCAGTGCTAGAGATGGCCGGGGGTTCTACGAGCAGTACTTC. This sequence encodes CSARDGRGFYEQYF. The chain couples TRBV20-1 to TRBJ2-7, with D perhaps matching TRBD2 (6 bases). Trimming cost V 0 bases and J 3 bases, with 12 bases left between them. This CDR3 spans 14 amino acids. Germline V CDR1 and CDR2: DFQATT, SNEGSKA (reference sequence).

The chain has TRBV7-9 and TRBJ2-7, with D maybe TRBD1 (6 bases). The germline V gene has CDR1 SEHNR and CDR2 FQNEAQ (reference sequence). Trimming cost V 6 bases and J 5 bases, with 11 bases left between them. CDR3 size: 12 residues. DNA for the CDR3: TGTGCCAGCAGATATACAGGGCACGAGCAGTACTTC. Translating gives CASRYTGHEQYF.

Here the CDR3 reads CASSTRQGRTDTQYF. CDR3 bases: TGTGCCAGCAGCACCAGACAGGGCCGCACAGATACGCAGTATTTT. The chain combines TRBV5-4 with TRBJ2-3, with 7 bases that match TRBD1. Germline CDR1 is SGHNT and CDR2 is YYREEE (reference sequence). The CDR3 length is 15 residues. J gave up 1 base and V 4 bases, and 6 bases lay outside the gene matches.

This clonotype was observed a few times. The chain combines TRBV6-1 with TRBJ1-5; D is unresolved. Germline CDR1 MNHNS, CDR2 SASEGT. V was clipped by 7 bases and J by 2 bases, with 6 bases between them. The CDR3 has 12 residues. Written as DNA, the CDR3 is TGTGCCAGCACCGCAGGCAATCAGCCCCAGCATTTT. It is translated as CASTAGNQPQHF.

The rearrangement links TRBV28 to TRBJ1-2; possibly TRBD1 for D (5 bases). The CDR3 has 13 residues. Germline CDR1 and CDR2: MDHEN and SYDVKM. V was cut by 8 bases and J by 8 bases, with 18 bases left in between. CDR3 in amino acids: CASDGGITRGYTF. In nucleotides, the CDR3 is TGTGCCAGCGACGGGGGGATTACGAGGGGCTACACCTTC.